This T cell receptor (beta chain) emerged from a study of blood T cell repertoires in COVID-19 (dated by TCRdb to about 2020). Study-level background: The collaborator samples originated in the United States, Italy and Spain and spanned the acute and convalescent phases of COVID-19. Samples came from the ongoing ImmuneRACE study (first 160 participants) plus 1,254 subjects from 6 global collaborators. The material from the prospective study consisted of cDNA or gDNA derived from T cells, B-cell-depleted T cells, or PBMCs. The sample metadata nearly always contained a de-identified subject ID, COVID-19 status, age in years and sex. Subjects who had been exposed to COVID-19, were actively infected with it, or had recovered from it provided the deeply sampled blood TCRbeta repertoires that made up the dataset. The repertoires were released in a freely available public database intended as a resource for research on the immune response to SARS-CoV-2. Where HLA class I and class II types were available, the types were taken from metadata supplied by the sample provider, not from assay-based typing. General study outcomes and caveats: The amount of clinical and demographic metadata varied by source and participant and was provided uncurated.

One collaborating source in Seattle enrolled patients during active infection and followed them longitudinally through the course of disease. Collaborating institutions collected whole blood in K2EDTA tubes following their own protocols. For TCRbeta analysis, collaborator samples were shipped as frozen whole blood, as isolated PBMCs, or as DNA extracted from either sample type. TCRbeta CDR3 regions were amplified from genomic DNA by means of the immunoSEQ Assay, a bias-controlled multiplex PCR. Per the source publication's procedure: The number of nucleated cells in each sample was estimated from the amplification of reference gene primers within the assay. To quantify the absolute abundance of each unique TCRbeta CDR3 rearrangement, sequence reads were collapsed and filtered. For each sample, productive Simpson clonality was calculated by taking the square root of Simpson's diversity index across productive rearrangements. TCRdb retrieved this table from immuneACCESS and kept in-frame rearrangements only. Not all clones are present; in checked studies, unresolved V genes account for under half, and no reason is known for the remainder. The V and J calls and clone size come from that table; D and trimming were worked out from the DNA. The table for this sample lists approximately 350,000 clones; about 88% of them were counted only once. About 7% of the sample is held by the ten biggest clonotypes.

Sequences LNHDA (CDR1) and SQIVND (CDR2) are obtained from the germline V gene (reference sequence). From the cysteine up to the phenylalanine, the CDR3 has a length of 15 residues. Kept here is only the CDR3 DNA, which spans 45 bases and is read in frame from base 1. Trimming at the junction amounts to 5 bases on V and 5 bases on J, and the germline ends lie 18 bases apart. A note on this clone: The specificity of this receptor is unknown. No base qualities exist here, and no much larger clone lies one base off it.

The clonotype originates from a woman aged 65 to 85 with COVID-19, enrolled during active disease. The sample consisted of peripheral blood. The chain joins TRBV19 to TRBJ1-1; a tentative D match to TRBD1 spans 6 bases. The sequenced DNA: TGTGCCAGTAGTGAGTTAACAGGGAAGGGGACTGAAGCTTTCTTT. Translated, it gives CASSELTGKGTEAFF. Extended through the reference TRBV19 and TRBJ1-1 proteins, this CDR3 yields the full variable domain: DGGITQSPKYLFRKEGQNVTLSCEQNLNHDAMYWYRQDPGQGLRLIYYSQIVNDFQKGDIAEGYSVSREKKESFPLTVTSAQKNPTAFYLCASSELTGKGTEAFFGQGTRLTVV.